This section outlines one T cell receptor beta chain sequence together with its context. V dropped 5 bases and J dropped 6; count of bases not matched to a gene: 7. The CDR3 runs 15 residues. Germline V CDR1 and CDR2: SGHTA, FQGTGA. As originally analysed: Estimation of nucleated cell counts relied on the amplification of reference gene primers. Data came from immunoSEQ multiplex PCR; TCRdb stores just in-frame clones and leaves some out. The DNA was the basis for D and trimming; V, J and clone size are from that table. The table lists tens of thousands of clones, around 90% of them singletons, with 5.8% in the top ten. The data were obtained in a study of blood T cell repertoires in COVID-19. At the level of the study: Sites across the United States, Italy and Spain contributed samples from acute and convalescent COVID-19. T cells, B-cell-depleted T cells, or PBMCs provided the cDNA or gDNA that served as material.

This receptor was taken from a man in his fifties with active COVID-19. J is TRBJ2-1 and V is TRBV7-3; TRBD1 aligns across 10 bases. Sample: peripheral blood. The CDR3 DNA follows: TGTGCCAGCAGCGACGGGACAGGGGCTCTCAATGAGCAGTTCTTC. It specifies CASSDGTGALNEQFF.